These 21 T cell receptor beta chains were all obtained from the same sample, sequenced in a study of Ad26.COV2.S vaccination and SARS-CoV-2 variants. This table comes from immunoSEQ multiplex PCR, and its TCRdb copy is limited to in-frame clones, with some not included. The sample shows around 340,000 clones, about 88% of them seen only once. The treatment here: 19 received Ad26.COV2.S at low or high dose, single or two shots; about five received placebo; per-sample allocation not given. It was on day 63 after the first vaccine or placebo injection that samples were taken. Sequenced material: peripheral blood, taken in a trial of Ad26.COV2.S vaccine versus placebo. The receptor source for this set is a person aged 18-60 years who received the Ad26.COV2.S COVID-19 vaccine or a placebo.

The V gene is TRBV10-3, the J gene TRBJ2-1, with D possibly being TRBD1 or TRBD2 (5 bases each). Looked up from germline, CDR1 is ENHRY and CDR2 is SYGVKD. Trimming removed 3 bases at V and 8 bases at J, with 23 bases between. This CDR3 is 17 amino acids long. The CDR3 region has the DNA TGTGCCATCAGTGACGGGATTCGGGCAGGGATAGGGGATGAGCAGTTCTTC. Protein sequence: CAISDGIRAGIGDEQFF.

The J gene is TRBJ2-7, the V gene TRBV4-3, with 8 bases identical to TRBD1. CDR1 and CDR2 from the germline V gene are LGHNA and YSLEER. Losses at the gene ends were 3 bases for V and 6 bases for J; bases not matched to a gene: 4. The CDR3 consists of 13 residues. Here the CDR3 reads CASSHLDRAEQYF. CDR3 DNA: TGCGCCAGCAGCCACTTGGACAGGGCCGAGCAGTACTTC.

The V gene is TRBV18, the J gene TRBJ2-7; 7 nucleotides align to TRBD1. V lost 6 bases, J lost 7 bases, and 15 bases stayed unmatched. The CDR3 sequence is 15 residues long. Germline V gene data show CDR1 as KGHSH and CDR2 as LQKENI. The CDR3 nucleotides read TGTGCCAGCTCTCAGGACAGGCCACCTCTGGGGGAGCAGTACTTC. This gives the protein CASSQDRPPLGEQYF.

This clone was counted only a few times. This chain joins TRBV19 and TRBJ2-5; 10 positions agree with TRBD2. Germline CDR1 LNHDA, CDR2 SQIVND (reference sequence). The J segment lost 4 bases and the V segment lost 7 bases, leaving 6 bases of the junction unmatched. The CDR3 is 14 amino acids. The CDR3 reads CASKERGGAETQYF. The CDR3 region has the DNA TGTGCCAGTAAAGAGCGGGGGGGCGCAGAGACCCAGTACTTC.

CDR3 sequence reads: CASSFSGYAGELFF. CDR3 sequence (DNA): TGTGCCAGCTCATTTTCGGGTTACGCCGGGGAGCTGTTTTTT. The rearrangement links TRBV9 to TRBJ2-2, with unresolved D. Trimming pared 7 bases from V and 6 bases from J, leaving 16 bases between. Germline loops: CDR1 SGDLS, CDR2 YYNGEE. The CDR3 totals 14 residues.

The chain is built from TRBV7-9 and TRBJ2-1, with 7 bases that match TRBD2. Germline V gives CDR1 SEHNR, CDR2 FQNEAQ (reference sequence). V dropped 0 bases and J dropped 2; count of bases not matched to a gene: 1. The CDR3 has 15 residues. The DNA for the CDR3 is TGTGCCAGCAGCTTAGCGGGAGGGACCTACAATGAGCAGTTCTTC. It translates to CASSLAGGTYNEQFF.

This chain joins TRBV3-1 (or the pseudogene TRBV3-2) and TRBJ2-5; 7 positions match TRBD1. Germline V gives CDR1 LGHDT, CDR2 YNNKEL (reference sequence). The V and J ends lost 1 base and 9 bases, in that order; junction bases with no gene match: 5. There are 13 residues in the CDR3. The CDR3 DNA is TGTGCCAGCAGCCAAGGGACAGGTGGGGCCCAGTACTTC. Translation gives CASSQGTGGAQYF.

The chain is built from TRBV20-1 and TRBJ1-4; 8 bases fit TRBD1. V was pared by 4 bases and J by 7 bases, with 14 bases of the junction left unmatched. This CDR3 is 16 amino acids long. Germline V gene sequence: CDR1 DFQATT, CDR2 SNEGSKA (reference sequence). Here the CDR3 DNA reads TGCAGTGCTACTGACAGGGGCGTTCTCCTAGGTGAAAAACTGTTTTTT. This gives the protein CSATDRGVLLGEKLFF.

In this sample, this clone is medium-sized. The rearrangement joins TRBV27 to TRBJ2-2; D call uncertain. The CDR3 sequence is 12 residues long. Germline loops: CDR1 MNHEY, CDR2 SMNVEV (reference sequence). Trimming cost V 5 bases and J 0 bases, with 1 base left between them. CDR3 coding DNA: TGTGCCAGCAGTACGAACACCGGGGAGCTGTTTTTT. Its translation: CASSTNTGELFF.

This clone has a handful of counts. The same CDR3 is also encoded by other DNA sequences in this sample. This chain connects TRBV28 to TRBJ2-7; no definite D call. V lost 3 bases and J lost 0, with 3 bases in between. The germline CDR1 and CDR2 sequences are MDHEN and SYDVKM. The CDR3 totals 12 residues. CDR3 residues: CASSFGSYEQYF. For the CDR3, the DNA is TGTGCCAGCAGTTTCGGCTCCTACGAGCAGTACTTC.

The gene calls are TRBV7-3 and TRBJ2-1; perhaps D is TRBD1 or TRBD2 (5 bases each). The CDR3 is made up of 15 amino acids. Deletions cut 1 base from V and 5 bases from J, with 12 bases between. Germline V CDR1 and CDR2: SGHTA, FQGTGA. CDR3 sequence: CASSLKLGTHNEQFF. CDR3 DNA: TGTGCCAGCAGCTTAAAGTTAGGGACCCACAATGAGCAGTTCTTC.

This chain joins TRBV7-2 and TRBJ2-7; 7 nucleotides align to TRBD1. V dropped 1 base and J dropped 3; count of bases not matched to a gene: 3. Germline CDR1 is SGHTA and CDR2 is FQGNSA. The CDR3 contains 14 residues. CDR3 bases: TGTGCCAGCAGCTTAGAGGCAGGGGGCTACGAGCAGTACTTC. It encodes CASSLEAGGYEQYF. The full variable domain, in which reference TRBV7-2 and TRBJ2-7 provide the parts outside the CDR3, is GAGVSQSPSNKVTEKGKDVELRCDPISGHTALYWYRQSLGQGLEFLIYFQGNSAPDKSGLPSDRFSAERTGGSVSTLTIQRTQQEDSAVYLCASSLEAGGYEQYFGPGTRLTVT.

A single count supports this clone. This chain joins TRBV12-3 or TRBV12-4 and TRBJ2-5; D may be TRBD2 (5 bases). V was trimmed by 6 bases and J by 9 bases, leaving 14 bases between them. The CDR3 extends over 12 amino acids. This CDR3 is CASSLALGAQYF. DNA for the CDR3: TGTGCCAGCAGCCTAGCCCTGGGAGCCCAGTACTTC.

This clone has just a few counts. The J gene is TRBJ2-2, the V gene TRBV19; D possibly uses TRBD1 or TRBD2 (5 bases each). CDR1 and CDR2 (germline): LNHDA, SQIVND (reference sequence). V lost 4 bases to trimming and J lost 1 base, with 10 bases between them. The CDR3 contains 15 residues. The CDR3 sequence: CASSNSGGNTGELFF. DNA for the CDR3: TGTGCCAGTAGTAATAGTGGGGGGAACACCGGGGAGCTGTTTTTT. Based on the CDR3 plus reference TRBV19 and TRBJ2-2, the full variable domain is DGGITQSPKYLFRKEGQNVTLSCEQNLNHDAMYWYRQDPGQGLRLIYYSQIVNDFQKGDIAEGYSVSREKKESFPLTVTSAQKNPTAFYLCASSNSGGNTGELFFGEGSRLTVL.

The rearrangement joins TRBV19 to TRBJ2-5; no clear D. The CDR3 length is 14 residues. Germline CDR1 and CDR2: LNHDA and SQIVND (reference sequence). V was shortened by 2 bases and J by 5 bases, with 12 bases between the two germline ends. The CDR3 nucleotides read TGTGCCAGTAGTATAAGCCCCGTTGGGGAGACCCAGTACTTC. Translated, it gives CASSISPVGETQYF.

The V gene is TRBV27, the J gene TRBJ1-1; D gene uncertain. The CDR3 totals 12 residues. Trimming left V 3 bases short and J 7 bases short, with 9 bases between. CDR1 MNHEY and CDR2 SMNVEV come from the germline V gene (reference sequence). The CDR3 sequence is CASSLGRNEAFF. The CDR3, as DNA: TGTGCCAGCAGTTTGGGCAGGAATGAAGCTTTCTTT.

This clone was observed a few times. The chain joins TRBV7-3 to TRBJ1-2; weak D call: TRBD1 (6 bases). Trimming stripped 5 bases from V and 8 bases from J, with 21 bases between. The CDR3 runs to 15 residues. Germline CDR1 is SGHTA and CDR2 is FQGTGA. CDR3 loop: CASSNRDKFVLGYTF. In DNA form, the CDR3 reads TGTGCCAGCAGCAACCGGGACAAATTCGTTTTGGGCTACACCTTC.

This rearrangement joins TRBV7-9 to TRBJ2-1, with 8 bases fitting TRBD2. The V and J ends lost 3 bases and 5 bases, in that order; junction bases with no gene match: 6. The CDR3 has 15 amino acids. Germline V gives CDR1 SEHNR, CDR2 FQNEAQ (reference sequence). CDR3 sequence: CASSFALAADNEQFF. DNA for the CDR3: TGTGCCAGCAGCTTCGCACTAGCGGCCGACAATGAGCAGTTCTTC.

J is TRBJ2-2 and V is TRBV5-6; D is ambiguous. V was cut by 4 bases and J by 0 bases, with 10 bases left in between. CDR3 length equals 15 residues. Looked up from germline, CDR1 is SGHDT and CDR2 is YYEEEE. The CDR3 coding sequence is TGTGCCAGCAGCCGAGGTCCAACGAACACCGGGGAGCTGTTTTTT. This sequence encodes CASSRGPTNTGELFF.

The rearrangement uses TRBV11-2 and TRBJ2-3; D perhaps matches TRBD2 (5 bases). The germline gives CDR1 SGHAT, CDR2 FQNNGV. V lost 5 bases, J lost 6 bases, and 12 bases lay in between. CDR3 length equals 13 residues. The CDR3 sequence is CASSRGTTDTQYF. Here the CDR3 DNA reads TGTGCCAGCAGCCGGGGAACTACGGATACGCAGTATTTT.

The chain recombines TRBV10-3 with TRBJ2-7; D is unresolved. The CDR3 length is 11 residues. V lost 8 bases and J lost 5, with 10 bases in between. Germline-derived CDR1 and CDR2 are ENHRY and SYGVKD. CDR3 in DNA: TGTGCCATCGGGATGGCAAACGAGCAGTACTTC. Its translation: CAIGMANEQYF.